The next 20 T cell receptor beta chains were all read from a single sample in a study of CD8 T cells in ankylosing spondylitis. One entry per CDR3 protein, called by TCRdb with MiXCR from the 5' RACE reads. The sample has about 160,000 distinct CDR3 sequences, around 8.9% seen once; the top ten hold around 16%. Source material: blood, either unsorted or a sorted T cell fraction (not recorded which). All receptors come from a female donor with ankylosing spondylitis or in good health (not recorded which).

This clonotype was observed many times. V is TRBV27 and J is TRBJ1-5; D uncertain. Between the trimmed V and J ends, which lost 2 bases and 2 bases, there was a span of 13 bases. There are 16 residues in the CDR3. Germline lookup yields CDR1 MNHEY and CDR2 SMNVEV (reference sequence). CDR3 protein: CASSLNAGGGNQPQHF. The CDR3 DNA reads as TGTGCCAGCAGTTTAAATGCGGGTGGGGGCAATCAGCCCCAGCATTTT.

This clonotype was seen only a few times. The chain couples TRBV7-9 to TRBJ2-7; D possibly uses TRBD1 or TRBD2 (5 bases each). Trimming removed 4 bases at V and 5 bases at J, with 18 bases between. Germline values: CDR1 SEHNR, CDR2 FQNEAQ (reference sequence). The CDR3 loop spans 15 amino acids. CDR3 bases: TGTGCCAGCAGCTCCGGGGCCTCCTCCTGGAACGAGCAGTACTTC. This translates into CASSSGASSWNEQYF.

The genes are TRBV20-1 and TRBJ2-3, with D perhaps assigned TRBD1 or TRBD2 (5 bases each). V lost 3 bases to trimming and J lost 0 bases, with 7 bases between them. Germline CDR1 reads DFQATT; CDR2 reads SNEGSKA (reference sequence). The length of the CDR3 is 13 residues. CDR3 protein: CSASGDSTDTQYF. CDR3 in DNA: TGCAGTGCTAGCGGGGACAGCACAGATACGCAGTATTTT.

This clonotype turned up a few times. The V call is TRBV7-3, the J call TRBJ1-6; D not certain. V dropped 1 base and J dropped 7 bases, with 5 bases sitting between them. CDR1 is SGHTA, CDR2 FQGTGA, per germline. The CDR3 contains 13 residues. CDR3 sequence (DNA): TGTGCCAGCAGCTTAAGGCTCAATTCACCCCTCCACTTT. This encodes CASSLRLNSPLHF.

This clonotype was seen a few times. The chain links TRBV6-2 or TRBV6-3 to TRBJ2-5; 9 bases are a match to TRBD2. The germline CDR1 and CDR2 sequences are MNHEY and SVGEGT. The V gene end was trimmed by 0 bases and the J gene end by 4 bases; junction bases not matched to a gene: 0. This CDR3 has 14 amino acids. Written as DNA, the CDR3 is TGTGCCAGCAGTTACTCGACTAGCGGAGAGACCCAGTACTTC. It encodes CASSYSTSGETQYF.

As DNA, the CDR3 is TGTGCCAGCAGCCCGGACAGGGGGAATGAGGGCGAGCAGTACTTC. The encoded protein is CASSPDRGNEGEQYF. The rearrangement joins TRBV7-2 to TRBJ2-7; 10 bases line up with TRBD1. The V gene end was trimmed by 5 bases and the J gene end by 6 bases; junction bases not matched to a gene: 10. This CDR3 has 15 amino acids. Per the germline V gene, CDR1 is SGHTA and CDR2 is FQGNSA.

The chain recombines TRBV7-9 with TRBJ2-7; TRBD1 agrees at 10 bases. V was pared by 3 bases and J by 3 bases, with 5 bases of the junction left unmatched. CDR1 is SEHNR and CDR2 is FQNEAQ in the germline V gene (reference sequence). CDR3 length: 15 amino acids. DNA for the CDR3: TGTGCCAGCAGCTTGCCCGGGACAGGGGACTACGAGCAGTACTTC. Amino acid sequence: CASSLPGTGDYEQYF. Complete variable domain (other parts from reference TRBV7-9 and TRBJ2-7): DTGVSQNPRHKITKRGQNVTFRCDPISEHNRLYWYRQTLGQGPEFLTYFQNEAQLEKSRLLSDRFSAERPKGSFSTLEIQRTEQGDSAMYLCASSLPGTGDYEQYFGPGTRLTVT.

The chain employs TRBV2 and TRBJ1-4; D not resolved. The V end was cut by 6 bases, the J end by 0 bases, with 17 bases between. In germline, CDR1 is SNHLY, CDR2 FYNNEI. The CDR3 loop spans 17 amino acids. The CDR3 sequence: CASRDGLSLSTNEKLFF. The DNA for the CDR3 is TGTGCCAGCAGGGACGGACTATCTCTCTCAACTAATGAAAAACTGTTTTTT.

The table lists this clonotype with a few counts. V and J are TRBV5-1 and TRBJ2-7; either TRBD1 or TRBD2 may supply D (5 bases each). Germline V gene lookup returns CDR1 SGHRS and CDR2 YFSETQ. Trimming removed 3 bases at V and 2 bases at J, with 12 bases between. The CDR3 is made up of 14 amino acids. The CDR3 coding sequence is TGCGCCAGCAGCTCAAGGGACCAAACCTACGAGCAGTACTTC. Its protein product is CASSSRDQTYEQYF.

This clonotype showed up many times. The chain couples TRBV2 to TRBJ1-5; no clear D. V lost 6 bases to trimming and J lost 0 bases, with 12 bases between them. The CDR3 totals 15 residues. Germline values: CDR1 SNHLY, CDR2 FYNNEI. Here the CDR3 DNA reads TGTGCCAGCAGCTGGATCCCCGGTAGCAATCAGCCCCAGCATTTT. This encodes CASSWIPGSNQPQHF.

Ten or more counts support this clonotype. The chain links TRBV6-5 to TRBJ2-2, with 10 nucleotides matching TRBD2. V lost 0 bases, J lost 6 bases, and 4 bases stayed unmatched. The CDR3 runs to 16 residues. Germline V gene sequence: CDR1 MNHEY, CDR2 SVGAGI. CDR3 sequence reads: CASSYSSGRASGELFF. CDR3 sequence (DNA): TGTGCCAGCAGTTACTCGAGCGGGAGGGCCTCCGGGGAGCTGTTTTTT.

This chain joins TRBV20-1 and TRBJ2-7; TRBD2 matches at 9 bases. This CDR3 comprises 16 residues. The V gene end was trimmed by 1 base and the J gene end by 6 bases; junction bases not matched to a gene: 13. Germline loops: CDR1 DFQATT, CDR2 SNEGSKA (reference sequence). CDR3 residues: CSARVTPLAGFSEQYF. The CDR3 nucleotides read TGCAGTGCTAGAGTAACCCCCCTAGCGGGATTCAGCGAGCAGTACTTC.

The rearrangement links TRBV4-3 to TRBJ2-1; D is undetermined. Trimming took 0 bases from V and 12 from J, leaving 12 bases between them. The CDR3 runs to 13 residues. CDR1 LGHNA and CDR2 YSLEER come from the germline V gene. DNA of the CDR3: TGCGCCAGCAGCCAAGAAGGCGGCTACGGGCAGTTCTTC. Its protein product is CASSQEGGYGQFF.

The chain has TRBV6-1 and TRBJ1-6; the match to TRBD1 covers 7 bases. V lost 6 bases and J lost 6; bases outside the gene matches: 5. Germline assignment: CDR1 MNHNS and CDR2 SASEGT. This CDR3 is built from 14 residues. The CDR3 nucleotides are TGTGCCAGCAGCCTCGACAGGGTTAATTCACCCCTCCACTTT. It specifies CASSLDRVNSPLHF.

There are many counts of this clonotype. The genes are TRBV2 and TRBJ2-7; 10 bases are a match to TRBD1. This CDR3 is built from 13 residues. Germline CDR1 is SNHLY and CDR2 is FYNNEI. J was trimmed by 4 bases and V by 10 bases; bases with no gene match: 7. The CDR3: CAMGQGTSYEQYF. For the CDR3, the DNA is TGTGCCATGGGACAGGGGACGTCTTACGAGCAGTACTTC.

V is TRBV5-4 and J is TRBJ2-7, with D perhaps matching TRBD1 or TRBD2 (5 bases each). V was pared by 4 bases and J by 3 bases, with 11 bases between. This CDR3 comprises 13 residues. Per the germline V gene, CDR1 is SGHNT and CDR2 is YYREEE (reference sequence). CDR3 region: CASSPPGHYEQYF. CDR3 nucleotide sequence: TGTGCCAGCAGCCCGCCGGGGCACTACGAGCAGTACTTC.

This clonotype was counted many times. The rearrangement joins TRBV12-3 or TRBV12-4 to TRBJ2-1; no firm D call. The CDR3 has 13 amino acids. V lost 3 bases to trimming and J lost 3 bases, with 6 bases between them. CDR3 protein: CASSFGRYNEQFF. In nucleotides, the CDR3 is TGTGCCAGCAGTTTCGGGCGCTACAATGAGCAGTTCTTC.

This clonotype was counted only a few times. The chain couples TRBV7-9 to TRBJ2-1, with D tentatively TRBD2 (5 bases). Germline V gene sequence: CDR1 SEHNR, CDR2 FQNEAQ (reference sequence). This CDR3 is built from 12 residues. The V end lost 8 bases, the J end lost 7 bases, and 12 bases lay between the germline ends. The CDR3 nucleotides are TGTGCCAGCTGTCTCCTAGCTAATGAGCAGTTCTTC. Protein: CASCLLANEQFF.

The chain is built from TRBV7-8 and TRBJ2-2; 9 bases agree with TRBD2. CDR3 size: 18 residues. Per the germline V gene, CDR1 is SGHVS and CDR2 is FQNEAQ. V was clipped by 2 bases and J by 8 bases; unmatched bases: 15. The CDR3 DNA reads as TGTGCCAGCAGCTTAAGATATGGCGGGAGGGCCTCTGCGGGGGAGCTGTTTTTT. Protein: CASSLRYGGRASAGELFF.

This clonotype was seen many times. This chain connects TRBV25-1 to TRBJ2-1; D uncertain. The CDR3 runs 13 residues. Germline loops: CDR1 MGHDK, CDR2 SYGVNS. Trimming took 4 bases from V and 6 from J, leaving 10 bases between them. Written as DNA, the CDR3 is TGTGCCAGCAGTGGGGGTAGCCCCAATGAGCAGTTCTTC. It yields the protein CASSGGSPNEQFF.